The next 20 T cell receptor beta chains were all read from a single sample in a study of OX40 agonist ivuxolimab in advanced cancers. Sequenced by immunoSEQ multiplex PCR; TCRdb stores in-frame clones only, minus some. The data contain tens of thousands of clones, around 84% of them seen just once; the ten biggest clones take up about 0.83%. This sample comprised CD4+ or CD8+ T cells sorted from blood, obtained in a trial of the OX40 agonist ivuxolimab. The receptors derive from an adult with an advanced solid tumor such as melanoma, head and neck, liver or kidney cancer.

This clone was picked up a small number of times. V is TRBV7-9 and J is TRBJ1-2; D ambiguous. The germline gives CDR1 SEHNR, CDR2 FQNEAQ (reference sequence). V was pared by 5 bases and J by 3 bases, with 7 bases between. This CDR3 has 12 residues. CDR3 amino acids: CASSNRDYGYTF. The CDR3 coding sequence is TGTGCCAGCAGCAACCGGGACTATGGCTACACCTTC.

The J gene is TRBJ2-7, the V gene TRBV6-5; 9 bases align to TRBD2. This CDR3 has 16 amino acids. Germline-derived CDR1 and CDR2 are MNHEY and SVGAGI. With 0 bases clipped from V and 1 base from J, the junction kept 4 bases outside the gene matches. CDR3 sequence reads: CASSYSASGASYEQYF. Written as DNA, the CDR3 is TGTGCCAGCAGTTACTCGGCTAGCGGGGCATCCTACGAGCAGTACTTC.

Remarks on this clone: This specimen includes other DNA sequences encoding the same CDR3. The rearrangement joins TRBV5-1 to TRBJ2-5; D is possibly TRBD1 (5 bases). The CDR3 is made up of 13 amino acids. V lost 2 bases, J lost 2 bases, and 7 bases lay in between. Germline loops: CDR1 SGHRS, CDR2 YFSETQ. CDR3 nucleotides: TGCGCCAGCAGCTTAAGACAGCAAGAGACCCAGTACTTC. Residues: CASSLRQQETQYF.

The chain's CDR3 is CAVSGGQNTGELFF. The CDR3 DNA sequence: TGTGCCGTAAGCGGGGGCCAGAACACCGGGGAGCTGTTTTTT. The chain carries TRBV2 and TRBJ2-2, with TRBD2 matching 8 bases. From germline, CDR1 is SNHLY and CDR2 FYNNEI. V lost 11 bases to trimming and J lost 1 base; unmatched junction nucleotides: 6. The CDR3 spans 14 residues.

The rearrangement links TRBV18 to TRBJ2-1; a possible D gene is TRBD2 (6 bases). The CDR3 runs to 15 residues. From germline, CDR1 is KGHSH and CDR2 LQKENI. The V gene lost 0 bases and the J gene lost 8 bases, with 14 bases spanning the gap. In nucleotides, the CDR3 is TGTGCCAGCTCACCACCGTCTCTAGCGAAGGATGAGCAGTTCTTC. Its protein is CASSPPSLAKDEQFF.

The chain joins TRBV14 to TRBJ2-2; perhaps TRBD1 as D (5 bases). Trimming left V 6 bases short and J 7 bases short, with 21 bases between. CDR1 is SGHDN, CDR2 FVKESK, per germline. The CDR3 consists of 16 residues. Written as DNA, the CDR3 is TGTGCCAGCAGGATCCCTAGGGGTGGTTTCGGCGGGGAGCTGTTTTTT. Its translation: CASRIPRGGFGGELFF.

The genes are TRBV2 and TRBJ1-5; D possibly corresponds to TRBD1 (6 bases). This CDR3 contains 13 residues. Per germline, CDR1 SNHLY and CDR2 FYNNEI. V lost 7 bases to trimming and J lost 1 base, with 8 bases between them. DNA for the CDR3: TGTGCCAGCAAACAGGGAAGCAATCAGCCCCAGCATTTT. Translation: CASKQGSNQPQHF.

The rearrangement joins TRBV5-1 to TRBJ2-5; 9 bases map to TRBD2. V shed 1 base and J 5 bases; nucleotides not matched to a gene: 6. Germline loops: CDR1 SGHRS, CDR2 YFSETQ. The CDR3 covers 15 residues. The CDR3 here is CASSLSGGGAETQYF. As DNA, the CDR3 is TGCGCCAGCAGCTTGAGCGGCGGGGGGGCGGAGACCCAGTACTTC. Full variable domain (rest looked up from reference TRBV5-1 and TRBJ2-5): KAGVTQTPRYLIKTRGQQVTLSCSPISGHRSVSWYQQTPGQGLQFLFEYFSETQRNKGNFPGRFSGRQFSNSRSEMNVSTLELGDSALYLCASSLSGGGAETQYFGPGTRLLVL.

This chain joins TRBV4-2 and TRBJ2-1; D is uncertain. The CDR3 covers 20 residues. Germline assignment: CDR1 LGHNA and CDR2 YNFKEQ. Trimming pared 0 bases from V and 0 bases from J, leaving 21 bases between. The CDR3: CASSQESRAGQSRSYNEQFF. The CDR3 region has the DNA TGTGCCAGCAGCCAAGAATCCCGCGCCGGGCAGTCCCGCTCCTACAATGAGCAGTTCTTC.

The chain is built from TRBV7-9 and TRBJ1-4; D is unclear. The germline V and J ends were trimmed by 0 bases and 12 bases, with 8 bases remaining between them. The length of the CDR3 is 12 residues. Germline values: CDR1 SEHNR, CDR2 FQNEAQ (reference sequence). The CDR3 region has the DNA TGTGCCAGCAGCTTAGCCGGCGGCCAACTGTTTTTT. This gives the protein CASSLAGGQLFF.

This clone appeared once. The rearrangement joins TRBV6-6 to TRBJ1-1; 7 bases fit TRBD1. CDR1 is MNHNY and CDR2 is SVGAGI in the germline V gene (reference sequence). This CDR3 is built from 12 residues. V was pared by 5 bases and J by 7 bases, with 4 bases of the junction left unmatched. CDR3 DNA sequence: TGTGCCAGCAGTCGGGACAGAGGTGAAGCTTTCTTT. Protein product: CASSRDRGEAFF.

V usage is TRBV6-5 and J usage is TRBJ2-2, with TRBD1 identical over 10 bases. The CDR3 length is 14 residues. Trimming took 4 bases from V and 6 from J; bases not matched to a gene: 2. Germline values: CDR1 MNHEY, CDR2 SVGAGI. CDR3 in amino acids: CASSFGQGAGELFF. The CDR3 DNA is TGTGCCAGCAGTTTCGGACAGGGGGCCGGGGAGCTGTTTTTT.

This CDR3 is CASSLAAGGKGGEQFF. In DNA form, the CDR3 reads TGTGCCAGCAGCTTGGCAGCGGGGGGAAAGGGAGGTGAGCAGTTCTTC. The chain employs TRBV5-4 and TRBJ2-1; 9 bases are shared with TRBD2. CDR1 SGHNT and CDR2 YYREEE come from the germline V gene (reference sequence). With 0 bases clipped from V and 9 bases from J, the junction kept 10 bases outside the gene matches. This CDR3 is built from 16 residues.

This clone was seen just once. The CDR3 DNA reads TGTGCCAGCTTCGGACTAGCGGACAATGAGCAGTTCTTC. Protein sequence: CASFGLADNEQFF. The chain uses TRBV5-4 and TRBJ2-1, with 10 bases matching TRBD2. Germline V gives CDR1 SGHNT, CDR2 YYREEE (reference sequence). V dropped 7 bases and J dropped 5; count of bases not matched to a gene: 3. CDR3 length: 13 amino acids.

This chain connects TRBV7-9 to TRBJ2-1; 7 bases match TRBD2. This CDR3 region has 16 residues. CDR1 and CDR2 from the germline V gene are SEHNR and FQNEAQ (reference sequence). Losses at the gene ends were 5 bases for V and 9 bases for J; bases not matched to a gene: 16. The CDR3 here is CASSKTGGLAQGEQFF. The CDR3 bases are TGTGCCAGCAGCAAAACGGGGGGTCTAGCGCAAGGTGAGCAGTTCTTC.

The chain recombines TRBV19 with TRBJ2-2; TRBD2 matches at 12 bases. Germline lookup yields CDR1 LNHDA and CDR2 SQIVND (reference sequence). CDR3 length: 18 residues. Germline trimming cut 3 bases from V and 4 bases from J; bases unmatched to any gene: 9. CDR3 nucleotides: TGTGCCAGTAGTATTCTAGCGGGAGGGCCGGGCGGCACCGGGGAGCTGTTTTTT. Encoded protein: CASSILAGGPGGTGELFF.

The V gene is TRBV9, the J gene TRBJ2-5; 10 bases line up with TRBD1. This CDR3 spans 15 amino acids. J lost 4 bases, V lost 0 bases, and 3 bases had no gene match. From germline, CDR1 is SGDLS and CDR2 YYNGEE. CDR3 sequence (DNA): TGTGCCAGCAGCGTAGGGGGGACAGGGGTAGAGACCCAGTACTTC. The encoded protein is CASSVGGTGVETQYF.

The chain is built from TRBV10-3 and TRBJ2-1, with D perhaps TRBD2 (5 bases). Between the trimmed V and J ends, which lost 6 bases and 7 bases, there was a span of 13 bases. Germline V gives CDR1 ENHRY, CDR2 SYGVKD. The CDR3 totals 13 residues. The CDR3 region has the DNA TGTGCCATCAGCGGGGAATTGGCGAATGAGCAGTTCTTC. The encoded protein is CAISGELANEQFF.

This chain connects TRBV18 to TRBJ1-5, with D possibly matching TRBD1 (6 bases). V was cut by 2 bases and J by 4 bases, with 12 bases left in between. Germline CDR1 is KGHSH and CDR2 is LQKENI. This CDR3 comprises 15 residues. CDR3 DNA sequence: TGTGCCAGCTCACCAACAGGGATCAGTAATCAGCCCCAGCATTTT. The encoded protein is CASSPTGISNQPQHF.

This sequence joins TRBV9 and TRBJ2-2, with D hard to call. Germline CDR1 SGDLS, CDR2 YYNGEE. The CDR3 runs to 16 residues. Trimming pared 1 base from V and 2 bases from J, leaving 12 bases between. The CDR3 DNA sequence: TGTGCCAGCAGCGTAAGCCCGGAGCCTAACACCGGGGAGCTGTTTTTT. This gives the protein CASSVSPEPNTGELFF.